This T cell receptor beta chain was identified during a study of shared clonotypes between healthy human individuals. Overall study findings and caveats: The low donor count limited represented genetic and exposure-history diversity. The expectation was that sequencing depth would affect clonotype sharing among donors.

Per the study methods: Junction-only sequences without quality scores were provided by ImmunoSEQ, so filtering was different. Using immunoSEQ multiplex PCR, the repertoire was profiled, and TCRdb retains in-frame clones only, with some absent. V and J calls and clone size are those listed in that table; D and trimming were worked out from the DNA. This table has around 700,000 clones, about 74% appearing once. There are a few counts of this clone. Its specificity is not known. The V end lost 9 bases, the J end lost 4 bases, and 10 bases lay between the germline ends. This CDR3 region has 12 residues. Germline V gene sequence: CDR1 MNHNS, CDR2 SASEGT.

The sequenced material came from memory CD4+ T cells sorted from blood. Indicated subset: CD45RA-negative fraction. The J gene is TRBJ2-1, the V gene TRBV6-1; unclear D gene. This TCR derives from a woman aged 25 to 39 in good health. The CDR3 DNA follows: TGTGCCAGTAACGAGATTTACAATGAGCAGTTCTTC. Protein sequence: CASNEIYNEQFF.